Below are 26 T cell receptor beta chains sequenced from a single sample in a study of T cell responses to AZD1222 COVID-19 vaccine. The method was immunoSEQ multiplex PCR; TCRdb's version includes in-frame clones alone and lacks a portion of them. Found here are tens of thousands of clones, around 88% of them singletons; the top ten hold roughly 9.4%. Here the sequenced sample was peripheral blood, taken on day 0 of AZD1222 vaccination. The receptor set was obtained from an adult in good health.

This clone was seen a handful of times. J is TRBJ1-1 and V is TRBV30; 8 bases agree with TRBD1. V shed 0 bases, J shed 8 bases, and the junction held 5 bases outside the gene matches. This CDR3 contains 13 residues. CDR1 is GTSNPN, CDR2 SVGIG, per germline (reference sequence). The CDR3: CAWSVRQGSEAFF. The CDR3, as DNA: TGTGCCTGGAGTGTACGACAGGGGTCGGAAGCTTTCTTT.

V is TRBV11-2 and J is TRBJ1-4, with D possibly matching TRBD1 (5 bases). V shed 6 bases and J shed 10 bases, with 15 bases lying between them. Germline loops: CDR1 SGHAT, CDR2 FQNNGV. The CDR3 covers 13 residues. The CDR3 loop is CASSSGLNRKLFF. The CDR3 region has the DNA TGTGCCAGCAGTTCGGGACTAAATAGAAAACTGTTTTTT.

This clone was seen a few times. The chain employs TRBV7-2 and TRBJ2-7, with 8 bases fitting TRBD2. Germline V gene sequence: CDR1 SGHTA, CDR2 FQGNSA. The length of the CDR3 is 15 residues. Trimming took 1 base from V and 2 from J; bases not matched to a gene: 4. In nucleotides, the CDR3 is TGTGCCAGCAGCTTAGGAGCGGGGGAACCCTACGAGCAGTACTTC. Encoded protein: CASSLGAGEPYEQYF.

V and J are TRBV18 and TRBJ2-7; TRBD2 aligns across 12 bases. The CDR3 runs 18 residues. Germline V gene lookup returns CDR1 KGHSH and CDR2 LQKENI. The V gene end was trimmed by 6 bases and the J gene end by 1 base; junction bases not matched to a gene: 13. CDR3 in DNA: TGTGCCAGCTCGCCGACTAGCGGGAGTACCCCCCGATCCTACGAGCAGTACTTC. It specifies CASSPTSGSTPRSYEQYF.

The chain joins TRBV2 to TRBJ1-2, with D uncertain. Germline V gene sequence: CDR1 SNHLY, CDR2 FYNNEI. This CDR3 comprises 14 residues. The ends were cut back, 0 bases at V and 2 bases at J, with 7 bases in the middle. The CDR3 DNA follows: TGTGCCAGCAGTGAAGCGCCAGTGAACTATGGCTACACCTTC. It is translated as CASSEAPVNYGYTF.

V and J are TRBV2 and TRBJ1-5, with a tentative D call TRBD1 (5 bases). This CDR3 has 13 amino acids. CDR1 and CDR2 (germline): SNHLY, FYNNEI. Trimming removed 4 bases from V and 4 bases from J, with 8 bases in between. The CDR3 DNA is TGTGCCAGCAGTGTACAGGCGAATCAGCCCCAGCATTTT. Residues: CASSVQANQPQHF.

V and J are TRBV28 and TRBJ1-2; TRBD1 is a possible D gene (6 bases). Trimming cost V 4 bases and J 8 bases, with 14 bases left between them. Germline-derived CDR1 and CDR2 are MDHEN and SYDVKM. This CDR3 has 13 residues. The CDR3 DNA reads TGTGCCAGCAGTTCCGGGGGGCTGGTAGGCTACACCTTC. Translating it yields CASSSGGLVGYTF.

The sample holds a few counts of this clone. The chain carries TRBV3-1 (or the pseudogene TRBV3-2) and TRBJ1-6; no firm D call. The CDR3 is made up of 18 amino acids. The germline V and J ends were trimmed by 5 bases and 5 bases, with 22 bases remaining between them. The germline CDR1 and CDR2 sequences are LGHDT and YNNKEL (reference sequence). CDR3 DNA: TGTGCCAGCAGCTATAGATATCCCATCATACATCATAATTCACCCCTCCACTTT. Protein product: CASSYRYPIIHHNSPLHF.

This chain connects TRBV10-2 to TRBJ2-7; D is possibly TRBD2 (6 bases). The CDR3 sequence is 15 residues long. CDR1 and CDR2 from the germline V gene are WSHSY and SAAADI. V gave up 6 bases and J gave up 3 bases, with 18 bases separating them. The CDR3 sequence is CASSDEWRASYEQYF. Written as DNA, the CDR3 is TGCGCCAGCAGCGACGAGTGGAGGGCCAGCTACGAGCAGTACTTC.

The V and J genes are TRBV5-1 and TRBJ2-3; 7 nucleotides line up with TRBD2. CDR3 size: 15 residues. Trimming removed 0 bases from V and 2 bases from J; junction bases left unmatched: 3. Per the germline V gene, CDR1 is SGHRS and CDR2 is YFSETQ. CDR3 coding DNA: TGCGCCAGCAGCTTGGAGCGGGGCGACACAGATACGCAGTATTTT. This codes for CASSLERGDTDTQYF.

This rearrangement joins TRBV6-5 to TRBJ2-7; unclear D gene. CDR3 length equals 12 residues. V lost 7 bases to trimming and J lost 3 bases, with 10 bases between them. CDR1 and CDR2 (germline): MNHEY, SVGAGI. Here the CDR3 DNA reads TGTGCCAGCACCCTAGAGTACTACGAGCAGTACTTC. It encodes CASTLEYYEQYF.

This sequence joins TRBV6-5 and TRBJ1-1, with D perhaps matching TRBD1 (5 bases). V was clipped by 9 bases and J by 4 bases, with 15 bases between them. Germline values: CDR1 MNHEY, CDR2 SVGAGI. CDR3 length: 13 amino acids. CDR3 sequence: CASNRDVLTEAFF. The DNA for the CDR3 is TGTGCCAGTAACCGGGACGTTCTCACTGAAGCTTTCTTT.

V gene TRBV21-1 combines with J gene TRBJ1-3; the table calls TRBD1, which could not be checked here. TRBV21-1 is shown as a pseudogene. The CDR3 is 17 residues long. The CDR3 sequence is CASSNGSKTSCPDTIYF. The CDR3 DNA reads as TGTGCCAGCAGCAATGGGTCTAAGACATCCTGCCCCGACACCATATATTTT.

The rearrangement uses TRBV19 and TRBJ2-5; 8 bases map to TRBD1. CDR3 size: 13 residues. Germline V gene sequence: CDR1 LNHDA, CDR2 SQIVND (reference sequence). Germline trimming cut 4 bases from V and 10 bases from J; bases unmatched to any gene: 8. CDR3 sequence reads: CASSSRQGQSQYF. The CDR3 DNA follows: TGTGCCAGTAGTAGCAGACAGGGGCAGAGCCAGTACTTC.

The chain is built from TRBV4-2 and TRBJ1-4; D is unclear. V was pared by 1 base and J by 6 bases, with 12 bases between. The CDR3 consists of 15 residues. Per germline, CDR1 LGHNA and CDR2 YNFKEQ. CDR3 protein: CASSQGEGEDEKLFF. The DNA of the CDR3 is TGTGCCAGCAGCCAAGGTGAGGGAGAGGATGAAAAACTGTTTTTT.

The chain combines TRBV6-2 or TRBV6-3 with TRBJ2-5; 7 nucleotides line up with TRBD2. Trimming at V came to 6 bases and at J to 5 bases, leaving 12 bases not matched to a gene. This CDR3 region has 15 residues. Germline CDR1 and CDR2: MNHEY and SVGEGT. The CDR3 loop is CASSPLRSGMETQYF. In DNA, the CDR3 is TGTGCCAGCAGCCCCCTTCGGAGCGGGATGGAGACCCAGTACTTC.

The chain recombines TRBV10-3 with TRBJ2-5; possible D gene TRBD1, 6 bases. V was shortened by 8 bases and J by 2 bases, with 9 bases between the two germline ends. Per germline, CDR1 ENHRY and CDR2 SYGVKD. The length of the CDR3 is 12 residues. Here the CDR3 reads CAIAGQQETQYF. In nucleotides, the CDR3 is TGTGCCATCGCTGGACAGCAAGAGACCCAGTACTTC.

This clone was recorded a few times. DNA of the CDR3: TGCGCCAGCAGCCACCTAGGGGATTTGGGCTATGGCTACACCTTC. As protein: CASSHLGDLGYGYTF. The rearrangement joins TRBV4-3 to TRBJ1-2; the D gene is possibly TRBD1 (5 bases). Germline lookup yields CDR1 LGHNA and CDR2 YSLEER. The CDR3 length is 15 residues. The V end lost 3 bases, the J end lost 4 bases, and 15 bases lay between the germline ends.

The gene calls are TRBV7-2 and TRBJ2-2, with TRBD2 matching 10 bases. The germline V gene encodes CDR1 SGHTA and CDR2 FQGNSA. Germline trimming cut 1 base from V and 0 bases from J; bases unmatched to any gene: 8. This CDR3 has 19 amino acids. CDR3 protein: CASSLVALAGVSNTGELFF. The CDR3, as DNA: TGTGCCAGCAGCTTAGTGGCGCTAGCGGGAGTATCGAACACCGGGGAGCTGTTTTTT.

The CDR3 sequence is CASSFALLGGDTEAFF. CDR3 nucleotide sequence: TGTGCCAGCAGCTTCGCGCTTCTGGGGGGTGACACTGAAGCTTTCTTT. The J gene is TRBJ1-1, the V gene TRBV7-9; D may be TRBD1 (5 bases). V was trimmed by 3 bases and J by 3 bases, leaving 17 bases between them. The CDR3 length is 16 residues. Germline CDR1 and CDR2: SEHNR and FQNEAQ (reference sequence).

The CDR3 loop reads CASSYGQGYGYTF. The CDR3 region has the DNA TGTGCCAGCAGCTACGGACAGGGTTATGGCTACACCTTC. The chain joins TRBV7-9 to TRBJ1-2, with 8 bases matching TRBD1. The V gene end was trimmed by 4 bases and the J gene end by 5 bases; junction bases not matched to a gene: 3. This CDR3 contains 13 residues. CDR1 and CDR2 (germline): SEHNR, FQNEAQ (reference sequence).

The J gene is TRBJ2-7, the V gene TRBV27; 7 nucleotides agree with TRBD1. The trim removed 5 bases at V and 2 bases at J, leaving 9 bases unmatched. Germline V gives CDR1 MNHEY, CDR2 SMNVEV (reference sequence). The CDR3 covers 15 residues. CDR3 in amino acids: CASSTRGRTTYEQYF. Written as DNA, the CDR3 is TGTGCCAGCAGTACGAGGGGGCGGACAACCTACGAGCAGTACTTC.

This clone has a handful of counts. The rearrangement links TRBV9 to TRBJ2-5; 10 nucleotides match TRBD2. The CDR3 is made up of 17 amino acids. The J segment lost 3 bases and the V segment lost 4 bases, leaving 12 bases of the junction unmatched. CDR1 is SGDLS, CDR2 YYNGEE, per germline. The CDR3 spells CASSPWGLSGREETQYF. CDR3 nucleotide sequence: TGTGCCAGCAGCCCCTGGGGGCTGAGCGGGAGGGAAGAGACCCAGTACTTC.

This chain joins TRBV12-2 and TRBJ2-6; no DNA check was done on the table's D call, TRBD1. TRBV12-2 is noted as a pseudogene. The length of the CDR3 is 19 residues. The CDR3 region is CASRLKSGQPSPGANVLTF. As DNA, the CDR3 is TGTGCAAGTCGCTTAAAATCCGGACAGCCCTCCCCTGGGGCCAACGTCCTGACTTTC.

The chain recombines TRBV10-3 with TRBJ2-2; 11 nucleotides agree with TRBD1. The CDR3 has 16 amino acids. CDR1 ENHRY and CDR2 SYGVKD come from the germline V gene. With V trimmed by 6 bases and J by 3 bases, 6 bases remained unmatched. CDR3 in amino acids: CAIRDRGLGDTGELFF. CDR3 coding DNA: TGTGCCATCAGGGACAGGGGGCTTGGGGACACCGGGGAGCTGTTTTTT.

The rearrangement uses TRBV7-3 and TRBJ1-6; D is uncertain. Germline CDR1 and CDR2: SGHTA and FQGTGA. Trimming removed 5 bases at V and 7 bases at J, with 15 bases between. This CDR3 region has 15 residues. The CDR3 sequence is CASSPMWADNSPLHF. The CDR3 DNA reads TGTGCCAGCAGCCCCATGTGGGCGGACAATTCACCCCTCCACTTT. The full variable domain, rest sourced from reference TRBV7-3 and TRBJ1-6, is GAGVSQTPSNKVTEKGKYVELRCDPISGHTALYWYRQSLGQGPEFLIYFQGTGAADDSGLPNDRFFAVRPEGSVSTLKIQRTERGDSAVYLCASSPMWADNSPLHFGNGTRLTVT.